This entry is about one TCR beta chain. The germline V gene encodes CDR1 MNHNS and CDR2 SASEGT. CDR3 length: 15 residues. V lost 2 bases to trimming and J lost 7 bases; unmatched junction nucleotides: 8. This sample was included in a study of shared clonotypes between healthy human individuals. Study information: CD4 naive and CD4 memory each took three plates per donor, while CD8 naive took two and CD8 memory one.

Only in-frame clones appear in the TCRdb table, and some are missing; sequencing was by immunoSEQ multiplex PCR. The sample lists 90,000 to 150,000 clones, around 65% occurring once. Sequenced: memory CD8+ T cells sorted from blood. Noted subset: CD45RO+ cells pooled with CCR7-negative TemRA cells. This TCR derives from a woman in her thirties in good health. The chain uses TRBV6-1 and TRBJ2-1; the match to TRBD2 covers 7 bases. The CDR3 is CASSELAGEKNEQFF. The CDR3 DNA reads TGTGCCAGCAGTGAATTGGCGGGGGAAAAAAATGAGCAGTTCTTC.